The rows below give T cell receptor beta chains drawn from one sample of a study of vaccination effects on CD4 cells after COVID-19. Which antigens these TCRs recognize remains unknown. Assay: immunoSEQ multiplex PCR; the TCRdb copy retains only in-frame clones and omits some. The table lists roughly 24,000 clones, more than 60% of them singletons, with 23% in the top ten. This specimen was CD4+ T cells from PBMCs cultured with HCoV-NL63 spike peptides, taken after COVID-19 vaccination. Every receptor here comes from a human donor who received a COVID-19 vaccine. The CDR3 runs from the conserved cysteine through the conserved F or W. A D gene is named only where the DNA matches it firmly. For some rows the clone size is stated as once, few or many, or as a class when expanded; others skip it.

J	D	length	size	V	CDR3	DNA
TRBJ2-7	-	14	-	TRBV5-4	CASSLAEGAYEQYF	TGTGCCAGCAGCTTGGCCGAAGGGGCGTACGAGCAGTACTTC
TRBJ2-7	-	17	-	TRBV12-5	CASGYARGGGSSYEQYF	TGTGCTAGTGGCTACGCCAGGGGTGGCGGGTCATCCTACGAGCAGTACTTC
TRBJ2-1	TRBD2	15	-	TRBV28	CASSLSASGSNEQFF	TGTGCCAGCAGTTTATCCGCTAGCGGGAGCAATGAGCAGTTCTTC
TRBJ2-7	-	17	-	TRBV28	CASTAPGGPKLPYEQYF	TGTGCCAGCACCGCCCCCGGGGGACCGAAGCTTCCCTACGAGCAGTACTTC
TRBJ2-2	-	14	-	TRBV28	CASSSYRATGELFF	TGTGCCAGCAGTTCCTACCGGGCCACCGGGGAGCTGTTTTTT
TRBJ2-5	TRBD1	15	-	TRBV11-3	CASSPGTGGAETQYF	TGTGCCAGCAGCCCGGGGACAGGGGGCGCGGAGACCCAGTACTTC
TRBJ2-7	-	13	-	TRBV7-3	CASSLMEGYEQYF	TGTGCCAGCAGCTTAATGGAGGGCTACGAGCAGTACTTC
TRBJ1-4	-	13	-	TRBV18	CASSRGQNEKLFF	TGTGCCAGCTCTCGGGGTCAAAACGAAAAACTGTTTTTT
TRBJ2-5	-	13	-	TRBV12-3/TRBV12-4	CASSSGLQETQYF	TGTGCCAGCAGTTCGGGCCTCCAAGAGACCCAGTACTTC
TRBJ1-5	-	15	-	TRBV28	CASSLLGRENQPQHF	TGTGCCAGCAGTTTATTGGGACGGGAAAATCAGCCCCAGCATTTT
TRBJ2-1	-	15	-	TRBV4-2	CASSLSRTSPNEQFF	TGTGCCAGCAGCCTCAGCCGAACTAGTCCCAATGAGCAGTTCTTC
TRBJ2-5	-	18	-	TRBV7-9	CASSLIGLAWVKKETQYF	TGTGCCAGCAGCTTAATTGGGCTGGCTTGGGTGAAGAAAGAGACCCAGTACTTC
TRBJ2-3	-	16	-	TRBV28	CASSSKAGASTDTQYF	TGTGCCAGCAGCTCGAAGGCAGGGGCTAGCACAGATACGCAGTATTTT
TRBJ1-2	-	12	-	TRBV3-1/TRBV3-2	CASSLQDYGYTF	TGTGCCAGCAGCCTTCAAGACTATGGCTACACCTTC
TRBJ2-1	-	13	-	TRBV5-1	CASSLGEYNEQFF	TGCGCCAGCAGCTTAGGAGAATACAATGAGCAGTTCTTC
TRBJ2-7	-	16	-	TRBV28	CASSSGGDRVNYEQYF	TGTGCCAGCAGTTCGGGGGGGGACAGGGTTAACTACGAGCAGTACTTC
TRBJ1-2	TRBD1	14	once	TRBV4-3	CASSQVTGNRGYTF	TGCGCCAGCAGCCAAGTGACAGGGAACCGTGGCTACACCTTC